This T cell receptor (beta chain) originates from a study of cytomegalovirus exposure and HLA in healthy donors. Overall study: A previous analysis identified 100 million to 120 million unique TCR beta sequences derived from around 180 million T cells.

Study-wide points: Testing in vitro showed three CMV-associated chains specific for CMV antigens. Presence/absence analyses assumed roughly uniform sequencing depth across donors, which may not hold.

Concerning this clone itself: Antigen: not known.

In germline, CDR1 is SGHTA, CDR2 FQGNSA. The CDR3 consists of 14 residues. The J segment lost 10 bases and the V segment lost 5 bases, leaving 7 bases of the junction unmatched. PCR was performed using 60 Vbeta and 13 Jbeta primers. Data came from immunoSEQ multiplex PCR; TCRdb stores just in-frame clones and leaves some out. Counted here are some 100,000 clones, approximately 71% occurring once; the ten biggest clones make up about 16%. The sequenced sample was PBMCs. The chain recombines TRBV7-2 with TRBJ2-1; TRBD2 matches at 11 bases. The sequence came from a woman between 18 and 29 years old in good health and CMV-seropositive. The CDR3 DNA reads as TGTGCCAGCAGCCCCCAGACTAGCGGGGTCGAGCAGTTCTTC. Translation gives CASSPQTSGVEQFF.